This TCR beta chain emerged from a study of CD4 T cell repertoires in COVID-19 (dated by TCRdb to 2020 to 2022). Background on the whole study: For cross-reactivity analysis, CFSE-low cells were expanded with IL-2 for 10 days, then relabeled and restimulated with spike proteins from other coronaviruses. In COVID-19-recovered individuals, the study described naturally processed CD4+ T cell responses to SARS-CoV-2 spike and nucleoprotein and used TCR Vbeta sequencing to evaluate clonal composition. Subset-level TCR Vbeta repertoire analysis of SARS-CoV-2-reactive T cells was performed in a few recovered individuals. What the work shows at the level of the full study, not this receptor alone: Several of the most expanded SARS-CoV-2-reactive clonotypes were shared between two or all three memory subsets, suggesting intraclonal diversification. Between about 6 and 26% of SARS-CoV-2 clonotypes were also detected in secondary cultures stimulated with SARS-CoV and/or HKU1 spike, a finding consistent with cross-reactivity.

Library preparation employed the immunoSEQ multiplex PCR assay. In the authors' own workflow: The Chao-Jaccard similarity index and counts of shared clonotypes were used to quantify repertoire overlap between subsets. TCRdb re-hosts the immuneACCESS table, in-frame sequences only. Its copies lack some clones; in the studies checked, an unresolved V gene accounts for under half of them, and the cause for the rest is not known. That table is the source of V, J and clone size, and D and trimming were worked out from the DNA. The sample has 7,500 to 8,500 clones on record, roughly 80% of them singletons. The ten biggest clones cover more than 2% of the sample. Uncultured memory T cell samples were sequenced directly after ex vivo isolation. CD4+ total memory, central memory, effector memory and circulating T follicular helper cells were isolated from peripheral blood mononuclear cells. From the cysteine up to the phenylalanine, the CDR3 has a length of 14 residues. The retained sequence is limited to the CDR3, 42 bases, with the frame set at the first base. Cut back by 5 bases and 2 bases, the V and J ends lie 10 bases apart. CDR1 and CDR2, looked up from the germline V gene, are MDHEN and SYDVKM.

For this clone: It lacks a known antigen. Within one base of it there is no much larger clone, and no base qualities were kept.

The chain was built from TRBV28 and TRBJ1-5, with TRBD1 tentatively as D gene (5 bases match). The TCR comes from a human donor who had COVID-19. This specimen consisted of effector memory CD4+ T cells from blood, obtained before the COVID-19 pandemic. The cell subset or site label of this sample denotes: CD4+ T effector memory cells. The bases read TGTGCCAGCAGTCTTCGACAGCGCAATCAGCCCCAGCATTTT. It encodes CASSLRQRNQPQHF.